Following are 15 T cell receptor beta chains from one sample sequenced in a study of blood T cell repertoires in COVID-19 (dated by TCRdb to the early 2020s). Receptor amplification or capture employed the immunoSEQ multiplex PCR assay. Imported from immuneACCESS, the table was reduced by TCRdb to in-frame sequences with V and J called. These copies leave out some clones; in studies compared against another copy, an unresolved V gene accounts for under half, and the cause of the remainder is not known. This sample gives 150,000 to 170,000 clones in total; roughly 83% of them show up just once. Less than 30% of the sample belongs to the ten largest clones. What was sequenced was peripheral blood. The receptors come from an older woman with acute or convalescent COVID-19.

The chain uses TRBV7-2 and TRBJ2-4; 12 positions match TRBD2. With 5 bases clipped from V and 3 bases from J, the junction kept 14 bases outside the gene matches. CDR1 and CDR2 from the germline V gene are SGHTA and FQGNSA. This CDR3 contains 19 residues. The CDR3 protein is CASSPSRLAGELGKNIQYF. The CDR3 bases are TGTGCCAGCAGCCCCTCCCGACTAGCGGGGGAGTTAGGCAAAAACATTCAGTACTTC.

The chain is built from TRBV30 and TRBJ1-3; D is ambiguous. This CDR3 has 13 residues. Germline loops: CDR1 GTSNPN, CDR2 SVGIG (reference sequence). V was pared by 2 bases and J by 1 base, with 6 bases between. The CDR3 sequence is CAWSMTSGNTIYF. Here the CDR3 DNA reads TGTGCCTGGAGTATGACATCTGGAAACACCATATATTTT.

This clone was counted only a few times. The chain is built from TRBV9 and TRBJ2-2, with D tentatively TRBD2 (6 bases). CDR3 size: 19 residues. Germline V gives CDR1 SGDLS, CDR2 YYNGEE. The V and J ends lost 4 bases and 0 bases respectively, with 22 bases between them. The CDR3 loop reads CASSYPRDSLHANTGELFF. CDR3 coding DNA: TGTGCCAGCAGCTACCCTCGGGACTCCCTTCACGCGAACACCGGGGAGCTGTTTTTT.

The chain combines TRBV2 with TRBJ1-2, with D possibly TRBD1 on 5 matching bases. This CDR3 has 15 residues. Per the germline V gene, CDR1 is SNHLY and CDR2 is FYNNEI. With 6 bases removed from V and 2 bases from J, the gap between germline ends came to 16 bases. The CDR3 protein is CASSAWTSLNYGYTF. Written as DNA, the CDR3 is TGTGCCAGCAGCGCCTGGACAAGTTTGAACTATGGCTACACCTTC.

The CDR3 DNA reads TGCGCCAGCAGCCAACCCAGCCCAGGGGGCGGTTTTAGAAACACCATATATTTT. Residues: CASSQPSPGGGFRNTIYF. The chain is built from TRBV4-1 and TRBJ1-3; 8 bases align to TRBD1. The CDR3 runs 18 residues. CDR1 and CDR2 from the germline V gene are MGHRA and YSYEKL. Trimming cost V 2 bases and J 5 bases; bases outside gene matches: 14.

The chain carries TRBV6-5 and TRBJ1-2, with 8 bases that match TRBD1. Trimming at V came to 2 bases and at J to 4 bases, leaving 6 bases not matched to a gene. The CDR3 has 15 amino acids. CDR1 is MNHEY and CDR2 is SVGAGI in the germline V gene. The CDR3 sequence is CASSYRDRGGYGYTF. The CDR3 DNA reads TGTGCCAGCAGTTACAGAGACAGGGGAGGCTATGGCTACACCTTC.

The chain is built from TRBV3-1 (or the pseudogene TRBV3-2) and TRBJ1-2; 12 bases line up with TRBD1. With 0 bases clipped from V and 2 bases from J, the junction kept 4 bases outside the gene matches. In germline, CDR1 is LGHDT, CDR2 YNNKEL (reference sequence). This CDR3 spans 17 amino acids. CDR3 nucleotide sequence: TGTGCCAGCAGCCAAGAAGGGGGGACAGGGGGCAACTATGGCTACACCTTC. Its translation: CASSQEGGTGGNYGYTF.

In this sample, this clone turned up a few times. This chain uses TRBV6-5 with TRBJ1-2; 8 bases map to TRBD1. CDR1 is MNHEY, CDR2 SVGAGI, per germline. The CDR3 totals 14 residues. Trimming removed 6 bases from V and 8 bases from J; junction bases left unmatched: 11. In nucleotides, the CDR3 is TGTGCCAGCAGAACTCTCAGGGGGCGCATCGGCTACACCTTC. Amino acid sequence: CASRTLRGRIGYTF.

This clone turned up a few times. CDR3 DNA sequence: TGTGCCAGCAGCTTTGGGGGGAACTATGGCTACACCTTC. Protein: CASSFGGNYGYTF. The chain couples TRBV7-9 to TRBJ1-2, with D perhaps TRBD1 (5 bases). V lost 3 bases and J 2 bases, leaving 7 bases between the germline ends. Germline CDR1 and CDR2: SEHNR and FQNEAQ (reference sequence). The CDR3 is 13 amino acids.

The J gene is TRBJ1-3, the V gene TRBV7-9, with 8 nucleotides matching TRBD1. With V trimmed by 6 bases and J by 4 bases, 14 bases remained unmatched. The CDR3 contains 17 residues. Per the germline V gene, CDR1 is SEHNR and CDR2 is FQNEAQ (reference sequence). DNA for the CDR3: TGTGCCAGCAGTCTTGTGGACAGGGTGGATTTGGGAAACACCATATATTTT. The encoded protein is CASSLVDRVDLGNTIYF.

The CDR3 sequence: CASSLTISTDTQYF. In DNA form, the CDR3 reads TGTGCCAGCAGCTTAACTATCAGCACAGATACGCAGTATTTT. The gene calls are TRBV7-3 and TRBJ2-3, with D unresolved. Germline loops: CDR1 SGHTA, CDR2 FQGTGA. V shed 0 bases and J shed 0 bases, with 4 bases lying between them. There are 14 residues in the CDR3.

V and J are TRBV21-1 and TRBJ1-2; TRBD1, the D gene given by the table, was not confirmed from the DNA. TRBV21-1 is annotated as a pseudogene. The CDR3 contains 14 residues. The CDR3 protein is CASICRAARCGYTF. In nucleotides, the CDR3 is TGTGCCAGCATCTGCAGGGCCGCCCGGTGTGGCTACACCTTC.

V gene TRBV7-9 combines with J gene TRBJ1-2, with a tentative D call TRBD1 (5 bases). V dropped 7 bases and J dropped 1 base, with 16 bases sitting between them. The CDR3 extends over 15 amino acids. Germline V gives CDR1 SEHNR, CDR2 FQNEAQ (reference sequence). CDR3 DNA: TGTGCCAGCACCCGATACTCCGACAGTAACTATGGCTACACCTTC. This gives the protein CASTRYSDSNYGYTF. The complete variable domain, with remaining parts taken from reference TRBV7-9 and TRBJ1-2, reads DTGVSQNPRHKITKRGQNVTFRCDPISEHNRLYWYRQTLGQGPEFLTYFQNEAQLEKSRLLSDRFSAERPKGSFSTLEIQRTEQGDSAMYLCASTRYSDSNYGYTFGSGTRLTVV.

The CDR3 DNA reads as TGTGCCAGTAAGAACAGGGGTTTTTCCTACAATGAGCAGTTCTTC. It specifies CASKNRGFSYNEQFF. V and J are TRBV19 and TRBJ2-1; 7 bases map to TRBD1. Trimming at V came to 7 bases and at J to 1 base, leaving 7 bases not matched to a gene. This CDR3 is 15 amino acids long. Germline V CDR1 and CDR2: LNHDA, SQIVND (reference sequence).

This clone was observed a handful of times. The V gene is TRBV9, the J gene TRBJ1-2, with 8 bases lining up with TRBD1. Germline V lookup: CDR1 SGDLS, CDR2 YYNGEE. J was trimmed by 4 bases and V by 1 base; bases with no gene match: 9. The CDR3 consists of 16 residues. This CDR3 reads CASSVLAQGALYGYTF. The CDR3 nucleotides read TGTGCCAGCAGCGTATTAGCCCAGGGGGCCCTCTATGGCTACACCTTC. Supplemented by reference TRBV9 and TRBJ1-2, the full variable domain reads DSGVTQTPKHLITATGQRVTLRCSPRSGDLSVYWYQQSLDQGLQFLIQYYNGEERAKGNILERFSAQQFPDLHSELNLSSLELGDSALYFCASSVLAQGALYGYTFGSGTRLTVV.